This TCR beta chain stems from a study of Graves' ophthalmopathy and Graves' hyperthyroidism. As for the study in general: The authors collected peripheral blood at initial diagnosis, before any treatment.

Scientists amplified the TCR beta CDR3 regions from RNA transcripts. HTBI primers were employed in first-round RT-PCR, then a second-round multiplex PCR followed. TCRdb analysed the multiplex PCR reads with MiXCR anew, one entry per CDR3 protein. The sample shows more than 300,000 distinct CDR3 sequences, about 18% of them seen only once. Regarding this clonotype: Its antigen is unidentified.

The CDR3 totals 17 residues. The trim removed 4 bases at V and 5 bases at J, leaving 9 bases unmatched. Germline-derived CDR1 and CDR2 are SQVTM and ANQGSEA. Findings and limits, study-wide: In blood appeared most of the expanded thyroid clonotypes whose frequency exceeded 0.001. Ophthalmopathy progression was predicted by the model at about 69% sensitivity and less than 75% specificity.

Included hyperthyroidism patients were aged 18 to 65 and newly diagnosed (under 2 months' duration). The J gene is TRBJ2-2, the V gene TRBV29-1; 14 bases agree with TRBD2. The receptor was derived from an adult woman with stable Graves' hyperthyroidism. Input material: peripheral blood. The CDR3 spells CSVVRGLAGAGTGELFF. The CDR3 bases are TGCAGCGTTGTGAGGGGACTAGCGGGAGCCGGGACCGGGGAGCTGTTTTTT.